This TCR beta chain was sequenced for a study of shared clonotypes between healthy human individuals (TCRdb year 2020). Regarding the complete study: Two women and three men aged 18 to 49 years were included in the cohort. For each donor, CD4 naive and CD4 memory were each run on three plates, CD8 naive on two plates, and CD8 memory on one plate. Blood TCR repertoires of several healthy adults were deeply sequenced to estimate repertoire size and the extent of clonotype sharing between individuals. Different laboratories and diverse techniques were used to prepare libraries and sequence TCR repertoires, to increase sequencing depth and limit assay-specific biases. Leukapheresis yielded between about 0.94 and 9.5 billion PBMCs per donor. Overall results and qualifications from the work: Because the study included a small number of donors, the genetic and exposure-history diversity represented was limited. Compared with non-shared clonotypes, the clonotypes found in all four sorted-subset donors had higher generation probabilities. Sharing across four donors was observed for approximately 5% of naive CD4, less than 4% of naive CD8, 2% to 2.5% of memory CD4, and about 0.39% of memory CD8 clonotypes. Sampling was restricted to blood, and TCR repertoires in tissues likely differ from the TCR repertoires found in blood. Incomplete sequencing was indicated by rarefaction of sorted-subset datasets, despite the large sequencing depth. Pairwise subsampling led to the expectation that sequencing depth would affect the degree of clonotype sharing among donors. Larger estimated clonotype richness was generally found for naive subsets than for memory subsets.

This clone showed up just a few times. Its recognized antigen is unknown. No much larger clone is present one base from it, and per-base qualities are unavailable. The donors were healthy, HIV-negative adults with no recently reported acute infections or vaccinations. Only Caucasian adults living in Nashville, Tennessee, USA were represented among the donors. CD4+ T cells were enriched by magnetic negative selection; naive cells were then positively selected on CD45RA, and the negative fraction formed the memory subset. Blood was obtained by leukapheresis, after which PBMCs were separated by Ficoll-Histopaque density gradient centrifugation and cryopreserved in liquid nitrogen vapor phase. Analytical flow cytometry was used to check the purity and quantity of each magnetically sorted T cell population. Genomic DNA was isolated from each sorted fraction and quantified by UV absorbance on a Nanodrop 2000c.

The CDR3 goes from the cysteine to the phenylalanine over 15 residues. Only the CDR3 part of the read is kept: 45 bases, read in frame from the first base. The germline V gene gives CDR1 as MDHEN and CDR2 as SYDVKM. Trimming removed 6 bases from V and 3 bases from J; the gene matches leave 7 bases unexplained. TCR CDR3 regions were amplified from genomic DNA by multiplex PCR using the deep immunoSEQ assay. Extracted genomic DNA from each cell subset was distributed evenly across all wells of several immunoSEQ 96-well plates, and each plate was treated as a replicate. For sorted subsets, each replicate PCR was loaded with approximately 200 ng genomic DNA, equivalent to some 27,000 T cell genomes. Purified libraries were measured with a Qubit 3.0 fluorometer, size-checked on a Bioanalyzer 2100, and measured again with the KAPA Library Quantification kit. A separate single-read 150-cycle Illumina NextSeq 550 flow cell was used to sequence each immunoSEQ 96-well plate. From the authors' description of their analysis: Because the immunoSEQ output held only junctional sequences and lacked quality scores, the filtering could not match the filtering applied to full-length reads. To assign V/J genes and CDR3, sequences were annotated against IMGT germline references using PyIR, a Python wrapper for IgBLAST v1.9. Reads were removed for weak V/J assignments (E-value above 1e-6), missing CDR3, stop codons, out-of-frame junctions, or ambiguous translated residues. A V3J clonotype was defined by an identical inferred V gene, J gene, and CDR3 amino acid sequence. The percentage overlap between two repertoires was calculated by dividing the number of shared unique clonotypes by the size of the smaller repertoire. RTK rarefaction, the Chao1 estimator, and Recon v2.1 estimates of unobserved clonotypes were used to assess repertoire richness. Generation probabilities were computed with OLGA for all TCRbeta clonotypes obtained by the gDNA method from a handful of donors. The clones in this table, taken by TCRdb from immuneACCESS, are in-frame only. Not every clone is retained; where verified, under half of the shortfall comes from an unresolved V gene, and the cause of the rest is unknown. V, J and clone size reflect that table, while D and trimming were determined from the DNA. This sample holds roughly 1 million clones; approximately 76% were observed only once. 1.4% of the sample rests with the top ten.

Sequencing used memory CD4+ T cells sorted from blood. This sample's cell subset or site label indicates: CD45RA-negative fraction. The chain joins TRBV28 to TRBJ2-3; 9 of the junction bases match TRBD1. This receptor was obtained from a man between 18 and 29 years old in good health. The CDR3: CASSSPGQGTDTQYF. The base sequence is TGTGCCAGCAGCTCCCCGGGACAGGGAACAGATACGCAGTATTTT.